These T cell receptor beta chains were read from a single sample in a study of T cell repertoires in cytomegalovirus infection. MiXCR was run by TCRdb on the reads, yielding one entry per CDR3 protein. The table includes more than 150,000 distinct CDR3 sequences, roughly 19% detected once. Sequencing was done on a sample of PBMCs. These TCRs come from a human donor in good health (CMV status not recorded). Some clones in this sample may be carry-over from other donors' samples. CDR3s include the opening cysteine and the closing phenylalanine or tryptophan. A D gene is named only where the DNA matches it firmly. Rows give clone size only sometimes, using once, few, many, or a class for an expanded clone.

d_call j_call clone_size v_call cdr3_aa cdr3_nt
NA TRBJ2-2 few TRBV4-2 CASSRGVRDHNTGELFF TGTGCCAGCAGTCGTGGGGTTCGCGATCATAACACCGGGGAGCTGTTTTTT
NA TRBJ1-5 few TRBV24-1 CATSMGGPFNQPQHF TGTGCCACCAGCATGGGGGGGCCGTTCAATCAGCCCCAGCATTTT
TRBD1 TRBJ1-3 many TRBV7-2 CASRTGGSGNTIYF TGTGCCAGCAGGACAGGGGGCTCTGGAAACACCATATATTTT
NA TRBJ1-1 NA TRBV20-1 CSARDRGGVNTEAFF TGCAGTGCTAGAGATCGAGGGGGGGTGAACACTGAAGCTTTCTTT
TRBD1 TRBJ1-1 NA TRBV5-5 CASSLQGVTVTEAFF TGTGCCAGCAGCTTACAGGGGGTGACGGTCACTGAAGCTTTCTTT
TRBD1 TRBJ2-2 few TRBV11-1 CASSYRDRGFGELFF TGTGCCAGCAGCTACCGGGACAGGGGTTTCGGGGAGCTGTTTTTT
NA TRBJ1-1 NA TRBV6-2/TRBV6-3 CASTDGGSTEAFF TGTGCCAGCACGGACGGGGGGAGCACTGAAGCTTTCTTT
TRBD1 TRBJ1-5 NA TRBV19 CASSSLTGVSNQPQHF TGTGCCAGTAGTAGTCTGACAGGGGTTAGCAATCAGCCCCAGCATTTT
NA TRBJ1-6 NA TRBV28 CASSSSYSPLHF NA
TRBD1 TRBJ1-2 many TRBV7-7 CASSLAADRAGGYTF TGTGCCAGCAGCTTAGCGGCGGACAGGGCAGGTGGCTACACCTTC
NA TRBJ1-1 NA TRBV7-2 CASSFDGLNTEAFF TGTGCCAGCAGCTTCGACGGATTAAACACTGAAGCTTTCTTT
NA TRBJ1-2 few TRBV12-3/TRBV12-4 CASQPGTVYGYTF TGTGCCAGCCAACCCGGGACCGTCTATGGCTACACCTTC
NA TRBJ1-5 NA TRBV6-1 CASSERGGGGSNQPQHF TGTGCCAGCAGTGAACGAGGGGGGGGGGGTAGCAATCAGCCCCAGCATTTT
NA TRBJ2-7 few TRBV28 CASSGTGTLTYEQYF TGTGCCAGCAGTGGTACCGGGACATTGACCTACGAGCAGTACTTC
NA TRBJ2-1 few TRBV5-6 CASSLARTEQFF TGTGCCAGCAGCTTGGCCCGGACTGAGCAGTTCTTC
NA TRBJ2-2 many TRBV7-6 CASSKAAGNTGELFF TGTGCCAGCAGCAAGGCGGCGGGAAACACCGGGGAGCTGTTTTTT
NA TRBJ2-3 many TRBV4-3 CASSQGASGSTDTQYF TGCGCCAGCAGCCAAGGGGCCAGCGGGAGCACAGATACGCAGTATTTT
NA TRBJ2-7 many TRBV7-8 CASSSELGILSYEQYF TGTGCCAGCAGCTCCGAACTAGGGATACTCTCCTACGAGCAGTACTTC
NA TRBJ1-5 many TRBV7-3 CASSPQPGQPQHF TGTGCCAGCAGCCCCCAGCCGGGTCAGCCCCAGCATTTT
NA TRBJ2-5 NA TRBV20-1 CSAIQGVGETQYF TGCAGTGCTATTCAGGGAGTAGGCGAGACCCAGTACTTC
NA TRBJ2-1 many TRBV7-9 CASSPPGQYYNEQFF TGTGCCAGCAGCCCCCCGGGACAATACTACAATGAGCAGTTCTTC
TRBD1 TRBJ2-5 few TRBV25-1 CASSRDRGFEETQYF TGTGCCAGCAGCCGGGACAGGGGATTCGAAGAGACCCAGTACTTC
NA TRBJ1-1 many TRBV7-2 CASSRLGGNTEAFF TGTGCCAGCAGCAGATTGGGGGGCAACACTGAAGCTTTCTTT
TRBD2 TRBJ2-7 many TRBV12-5 CASGSPGLAGETNTYEQYF TGTGCTAGTGGTTCCCCGGGACTAGCGGGAGAGACGAACACCTACGAGCAGTACTTC
TRBD1 TRBJ1-3 NA TRBV7-2 CASSARQGRNTIYF TGTGCCAGCAGCGCCCGACAGGGCCGAAACACCATATATTTT
TRBD1 TRBJ2-7 few TRBV5-1 CASSLRQDRISYEQYF TGCGCCAGCAGCTTGCGTCAGGACAGGATATCCTACGAGCAGTACTTC
TRBD1 TRBJ1-5 many TRBV7-2 CASSADRGSNQPQHF TGTGCCAGCAGCGCGGACAGGGGGAGCAATCAGCCCCAGCATTTT
NA TRBJ2-3 NA TRBV29-1 CSCIARGTDTQYF TGCAGCTGTATAGCGCGTGGCACAGATACGCAGTATTTT
NA TRBJ1-5 NA TRBV4-3 CASSQDLSNQPQHF TGCGCCAGCAGCCAAGATCTTAGCAATCAGCCCCAGCATTTT
NA TRBJ1-5 NA TRBV28 CASTSPGGGEGLAQHF TGTGCCAGCACATCCCCCGGAGGGGGGGAGGGACTAGCCCAGCATTTT
NA TRBJ1-1 many TRBV7-9 CASSATYRVGGSTEAFF TGTGCCAGCAGCGCAACATACAGGGTTGGTGGGTCGACTGAAGCTTTCTTT
NA TRBJ1-1 many TRBV7-3 CASSPRAWVSGLSPEAFF TGTGCCAGCAGCCCAAGGGCCTGGGTTTCAGGGCTCTCTCCTGAAGCTTTCTTT
NA TRBJ2-5 few TRBV12-3/TRBV12-4 CASSRLRGSETQYF TGTGCCAGCAGTCGCCTCCGGGGGTCAGAGACCCAGTACTTC
NA TRBJ2-7 NA TRBV12-3/TRBV12-4 CASSLKGGRYEQYF TGTGCCAGCAGTTTAAAAGGGGGTCGGTACGAGCAGTACTTC
NA TRBJ2-5 few TRBV5-4 CASSPGPLEETQYF TGTGCCAGCAGCCCGGGACCCTTAGAAGAGACCCAGTACTTC
NA TRBJ1-4 NA TRBV28 CASSLTGSARLFF TGTGCCAGCAGTTTGACGGGGAGCGCAAGGCTGTTTTTT